These T cell receptor beta chains were read from a single sample in a study of human T cells and chemical hapten exposure. One entry per CDR3 protein, called by TCRdb with MiXCR from the RACE reads. The repertoire holds under 300,000 distinct CDR3 sequences, with about 9% as singletons. The input for sequencing was whole blood, taken in connection with sensitization to the hapten diphenylcyclopropenone (DPC). The receptor source for this set is a woman between 40 and 55 years old with alopecia areata. Some clones in this sample may be carry-over from other donors' samples. Each CDR3 is given with its conserved first and last residue. The D gene is left open where the match is weak. The size of a clone is reported for some rows only, either as once, few or many, or as a class for expanded clones.

d_call cdr3_length clone_size j_call v_call cdr3_nt cdr3_aa
. 14 many TRBJ1-4 TRBV7-2 TGTGCCAGCAGCTTGGGGGCAACTAATGAAAAACTGTTTTTT CASSLGATNEKLFF
. 14 . TRBJ2-7 TRBV7-2 TGTGCCAGCAGCATGGCAGGGGGGGGATACGAGCAGTACTTC CASSMAGGGYEQYF
. 14 . TRBJ1-2 TRBV4-3 TGCGCCAGCAGCCTAGCCGGGGTTAACTATGGCTACACCTTC CASSLAGVNYGYTF
. 14 . TRBJ2-3 TRBV5-1 TGCGCCAGCAGCTTAGCGGCCGCAACAGATACGCAGTATTTT CASSLAAATDTQYF
. 15 many TRBJ2-5 TRBV28 TGTGCCAGCATACTCTTCCCCGGGGGAGGCGAGACCCAGTACTTC CASILFPGGGETQYF
. 12 . TRBJ2-7 TRBV5-1 TGCGCCAGCAGACGCGAGAACTTCGAGCAGTACTTC CASRRENFEQYF
. 16 . TRBJ2-1 TRBV20-1 TGCAGTGCTAGAAAAGGAGGACGACGGCTCTACAATGAGCAGTTCTTC CSARKGGRRLYNEQFF
. 13 . TRBJ2-3 TRBV6-1 TGTGCCAGCAGTGAAGGGATTTCAGATACGCAGTATTTT CASSEGISDTQYF
. 13 . TRBJ1-2 TRBV7-9 TGTGCCAGCAGCTTAGTCTGGATGAATGGCTACACCTTC CASSLVWMNGYTF
. 15 few TRBJ2-7 TRBV10-3 TGTGCCATCAGTGCGGAGCGGATAAGCTCCTACGAGCAGTACTTC CAISAERISSYEQYF
. 15 many TRBJ1-3 TRBV7-8 TGTGCCAGCAGCTTGGAGGGTAGCTCTGGAAACACCATATATTTT CASSLEGSSGNTIYF
. 15 . TRBJ1-1 TRBV7-3 TGTGCCAGCAGCTTGCGCAGGGGCCTTCCCACTGAAGCTTTCTTT CASSLRRGLPTEAFF
. 17 . TRBJ2-5 TRBV7-2 TGTGCCAGCAGCTTAGCCCCGGGCCTTTCCCCGGGTGTGCCCCAGTACTTC CASSLAPGLSPGVPQYF
. 13 . TRBJ1-1 TRBV6-6 TGTGCCAGCACTTCCCTGGGTGACACTGAAGCTTTCTTT CASTSLGDTEAFF
. 13 few TRBJ2-6 TRBV20-1 TGCAGTGCTAGATCCTCTGGGGCCAACGTCCTGACTTTC CSARSSGANVLTF
TRBD1 14 few TRBJ1-1 TRBV28 TGTGCCAGCAGTTTACCGGGACAGGGATGGGAGGCTTTCTTT CASSLPGQGWEAFF
TRBD2 18 few TRBJ2-1 TRBV7-3 TGTGCCAGCAGCTTCTCGACGGCCGGGACTAGCGGGAGTAATGAGCAGTTCTTC CASSFSTAGTSGSNEQFF
TRBD1 14 . TRBJ1-5 TRBV6-6 TGTGCCAGCACCGCCGGAACAGGGGGGAGCCCCCAGCATTTT CASTAGTGGSPQHF
. 16 many TRBJ2-1 TRBV7-2 TGTGCCAGCAGCTTAGCTAGTGGGAGTGGCTACAATGAGCAGTTCTTC CASSLASGSGYNEQFF
TRBD2 15 . TRBJ2-1 TRBV7-9 TGTGCCAGCAGCTTAAATCCGGGAGGCCACAATGAGCAGTTCTTC CASSLNPGGHNEQFF
. 12 many TRBJ2-3 TRBV7-2 TGTGCCAGCAGCGGGGGGTCAGATACGCAGTATTTT CASSGGSDTQYF
. 12 . TRBJ1-1 TRBV10-3 TGTGCCATTCGGGGACGTGACACTGAAGCTTTCTTT CAIRGRDTEAFF
. 11 . TRBJ2-1 TRBV11-2 TGTGCCAGCAGCCACGACAATGAGCAGTTCTTC CASSHDNEQFF
. 13 . TRBJ2-5 TRBV6-2/TRBV6-3 TGTGCCAGCAGTTACAACTCGAAAGAGACCCAGTACTTC CASSYNSKETQYF
TRBD1 14 few TRBJ1-4 TRBV2 TGTGCCAGCACCCGGGACAGGGGCAATGAAAAACTGTTTTTT CASTRDRGNEKLFF
TRBD2 15 few TRBJ2-7 TRBV20-1 TGCAGTGCTAGCCGGACGACTAGCGGGGAATACGAGCAGTACTTC CSASRTTSGEYEQYF
. 15 many TRBJ2-6 TRBV7-9 TGTGCCAGCAGCCTGGACAAATCTGGGGCCAACGTCCTGACTTTC CASSLDKSGANVLTF
. 14 few TRBJ2-5 TRBV7-2 TGTGCCAGCAGCCCCCGAAGAGGGCTCGAGACCCAGTACTTC CASSPRRGLETQYF
. 16 . TRBJ1-3 TRBV9 TGTGCCAGCAGCCCCAGGGCACGACCCTCTGGAAACACCATATATTTT CASSPRARPSGNTIYF
. 14 many TRBJ1-5 TRBV6-2/TRBV6-3 TGTGCCAGCAGTGCTCCGGGACGGGATCAGCCCCAGCATTTT CASSAPGRDQPQHF
. 16 many TRBJ1-2 TRBV5-5 TGTGCCAGCAGCTTTGGTATTGGGGAAGGAGGCTATGGCTACACCTTC CASSFGIGEGGYGYTF
TRBD1 17 many TRBJ1-5 TRBV6-2/TRBV6-3 TGTGCCAGCAGTTACTCAGACTGGACAGGGGGCAATCAGCCCCAGCATTTT CASSYSDWTGGNQPQHF
TRBD1 13 few TRBJ2-3 TRBV4-3 TGCGCCAGCAGCCCGAGGGGGCGGGATACGCAGTATTTT CASSPRGRDTQYF
TRBD1 16 . TRBJ1-6 TRBV11-2 TGTGCCAGCAGCCTGGACAGGCCAACGAATAATTCACCCCTCCACTTT CASSLDRPTNNSPLHF
. 13 many TRBJ1-2 TRBV6-1 TGTGCCAGCAGCGAATTAACTAACTATGGCTACACCTTC CASSELTNYGYTF